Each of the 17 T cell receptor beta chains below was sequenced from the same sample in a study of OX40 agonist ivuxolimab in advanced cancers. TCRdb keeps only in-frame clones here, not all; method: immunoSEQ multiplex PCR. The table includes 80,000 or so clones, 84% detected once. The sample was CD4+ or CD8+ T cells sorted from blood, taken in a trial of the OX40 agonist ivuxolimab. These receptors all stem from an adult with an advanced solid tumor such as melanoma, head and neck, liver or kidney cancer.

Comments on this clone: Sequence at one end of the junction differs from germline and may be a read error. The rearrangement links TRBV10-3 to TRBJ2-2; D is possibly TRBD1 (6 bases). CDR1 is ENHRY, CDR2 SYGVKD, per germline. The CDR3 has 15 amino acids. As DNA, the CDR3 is TGTGCCAGCAGTAACACAGGGATTTACACCGGGGAGCTGTTTTTT. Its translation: CASSNTGIYTGELFF.

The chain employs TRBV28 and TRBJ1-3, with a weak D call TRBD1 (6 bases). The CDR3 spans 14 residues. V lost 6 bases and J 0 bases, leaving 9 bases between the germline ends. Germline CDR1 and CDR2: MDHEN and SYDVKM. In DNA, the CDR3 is TGTGCCAGCAGGACAGGATCCTCTGGAAACACCATATATTTT. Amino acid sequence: CASRTGSSGNTIYF.

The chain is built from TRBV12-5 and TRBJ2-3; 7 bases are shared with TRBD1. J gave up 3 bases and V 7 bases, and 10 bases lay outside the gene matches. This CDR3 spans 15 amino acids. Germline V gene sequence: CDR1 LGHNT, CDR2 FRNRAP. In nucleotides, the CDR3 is TGTGCTAGTGCCGCCCAGACAGGGTGGACAGATACGCAGTATTTT. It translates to CASAAQTGWTDTQYF.

The CDR3 region has the DNA TGTGCCACGGGTAGCGGGAGAGGGGAGACCCAGTACTTC. Residues: CATGSGRGETQYF. The gene calls are TRBV15 and TRBJ2-5, with TRBD2 identical over 9 bases. V lost 9 bases, J lost 5 bases, and 7 bases stayed unmatched. Per germline, CDR1 LNHNV and CDR2 YYDKDF (reference sequence). The CDR3 is made up of 13 amino acids.

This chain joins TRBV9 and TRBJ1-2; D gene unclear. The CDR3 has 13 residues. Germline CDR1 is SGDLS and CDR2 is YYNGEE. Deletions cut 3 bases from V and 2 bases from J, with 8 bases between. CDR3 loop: CASSADTNYGYTF. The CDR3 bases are TGTGCCAGCAGCGCCGACACCAACTATGGCTACACCTTC.

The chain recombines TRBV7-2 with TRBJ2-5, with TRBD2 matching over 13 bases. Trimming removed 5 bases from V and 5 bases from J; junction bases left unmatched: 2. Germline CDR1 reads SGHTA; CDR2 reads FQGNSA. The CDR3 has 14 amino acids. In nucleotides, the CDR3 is TGTGCCAGCAGCCTGGGACTAGCGGGGGAGACCCAGTACTTC. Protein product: CASSLGLAGETQYF.

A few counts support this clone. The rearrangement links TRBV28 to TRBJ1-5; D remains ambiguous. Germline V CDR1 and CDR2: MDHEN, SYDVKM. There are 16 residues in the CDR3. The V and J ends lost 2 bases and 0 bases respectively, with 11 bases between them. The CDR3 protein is CASSLKGFYSNQPQHF. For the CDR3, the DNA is TGTGCCAGCAGTTTAAAAGGGTTCTATAGCAATCAGCCCCAGCATTTT.

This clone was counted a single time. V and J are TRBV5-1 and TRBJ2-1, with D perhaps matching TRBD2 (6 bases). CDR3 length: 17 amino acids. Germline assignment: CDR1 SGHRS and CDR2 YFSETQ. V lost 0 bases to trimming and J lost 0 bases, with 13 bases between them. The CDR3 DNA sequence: TGCGCCAGCAGCTTGGTTTTTAGCGGATCCTCCTACAATGAGCAGTTCTTC. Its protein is CASSLVFSGSSYNEQFF.

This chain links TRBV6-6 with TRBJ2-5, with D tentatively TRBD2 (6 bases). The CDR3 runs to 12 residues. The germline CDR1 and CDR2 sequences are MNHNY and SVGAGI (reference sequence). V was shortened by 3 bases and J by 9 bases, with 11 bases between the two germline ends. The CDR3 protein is CASSYAREAQYF. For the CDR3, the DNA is TGTGCCAGCAGTTATGCCAGGGAGGCCCAGTACTTC.

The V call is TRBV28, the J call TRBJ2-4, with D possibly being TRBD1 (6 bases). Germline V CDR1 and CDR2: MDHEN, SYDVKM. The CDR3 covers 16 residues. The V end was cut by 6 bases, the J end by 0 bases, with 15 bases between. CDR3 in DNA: TGTGCCAGCAGCCCCTCAGGGGAACTAGCCAAAAACATTCAGTACTTC. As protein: CASSPSGELAKNIQYF.

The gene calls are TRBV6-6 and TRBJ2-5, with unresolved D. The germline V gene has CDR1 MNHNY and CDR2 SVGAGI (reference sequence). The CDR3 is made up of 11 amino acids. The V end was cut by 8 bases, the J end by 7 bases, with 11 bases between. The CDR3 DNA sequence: TGTGCCAGCGGGCTGGTAGGGACCCAGTACTTC. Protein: CASGLVGTQYF.

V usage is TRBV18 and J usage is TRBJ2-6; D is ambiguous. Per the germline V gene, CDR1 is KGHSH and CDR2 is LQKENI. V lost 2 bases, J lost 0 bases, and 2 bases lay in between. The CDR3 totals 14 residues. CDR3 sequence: CASSPYSGANVLTF. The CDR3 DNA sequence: TGTGCCAGCTCACCATACTCTGGGGCCAACGTCCTGACTTTC.

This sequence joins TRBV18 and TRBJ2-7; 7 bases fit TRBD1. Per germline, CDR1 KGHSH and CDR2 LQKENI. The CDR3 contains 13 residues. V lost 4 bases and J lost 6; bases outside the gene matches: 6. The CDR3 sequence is CASSLGQIAEQYF. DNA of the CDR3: TGTGCCAGCTCACTGGGACAGATTGCCGAGCAGTACTTC.

The CDR3 protein is CASIAIAGEANTQYF. Here the CDR3 DNA reads TGTGCCAGTATTGCCATAGCGGGGGAGGCAAATACGCAGTATTTT. This rearrangement joins TRBV7-8 to TRBJ2-3, with 9 bases matching TRBD2. Trimming at V came to 9 bases and at J to 7 bases, leaving 14 bases not matched to a gene. Germline CDR1 and CDR2: SGHVS and FQNEAQ. There are 15 residues in the CDR3.

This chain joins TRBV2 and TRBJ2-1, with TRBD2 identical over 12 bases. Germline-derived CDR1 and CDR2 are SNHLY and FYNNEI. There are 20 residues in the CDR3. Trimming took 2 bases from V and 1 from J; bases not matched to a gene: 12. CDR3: CASSEFWSSGRALSYNEQFF. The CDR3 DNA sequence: TGTGCCAGCAGTGAATTTTGGTCTAGCGGGAGGGCCTTATCCTACAATGAGCAGTTCTTC.

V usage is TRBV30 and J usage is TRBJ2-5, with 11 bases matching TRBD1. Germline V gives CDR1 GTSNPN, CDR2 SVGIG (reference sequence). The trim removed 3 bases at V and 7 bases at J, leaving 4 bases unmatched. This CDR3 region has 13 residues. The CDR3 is CAWREGQGATQYF. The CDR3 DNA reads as TGTGCCTGGAGGGAAGGACAGGGGGCGACCCAGTACTTC.

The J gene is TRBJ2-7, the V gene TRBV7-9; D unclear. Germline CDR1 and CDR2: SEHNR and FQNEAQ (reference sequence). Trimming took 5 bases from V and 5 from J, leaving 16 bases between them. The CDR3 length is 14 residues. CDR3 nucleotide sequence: TGTGCCAGCAGCGAGAAGAGCAGTCTCGACGAGCAGTACTTC. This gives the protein CASSEKSSLDEQYF.